One sample yielded the 8 T cell receptor beta chains listed below, sequenced in a study of blood T cell repertoires in COVID-19. Sequencing was performed with immunoSEQ multiplex PCR; in TCRdb, only in-frame clones are kept and a portion is missing. Here the sample spans about 170,000 clones, less than 85% being singletons. Material for sequencing was peripheral blood. These receptors all come from an elderly woman with acute or convalescent COVID-19.

This clone was seen only once. The chain combines TRBV3-1 (or the pseudogene TRBV3-2) with TRBJ2-7; TRBD1 agrees at 8 bases. This CDR3 is 15 amino acids long. The V gene end was trimmed by 1 base and the J gene end by 6 bases; junction bases not matched to a gene: 8. CDR1 and CDR2 from the germline V gene are LGHDT and YNNKEL (reference sequence). The DNA for the CDR3 is TGTGCCAGCAGCCAAGTCGGTCAGGGGGCAGGCGAGCAGTACTTC. Protein product: CASSQVGQGAGEQYF.

The rearrangement links TRBV4-3 to TRBJ1-1; no firm D call. Germline assignment: CDR1 LGHNA and CDR2 YSLEER. The CDR3 has 14 amino acids. V was pared by 1 base and J by 6 bases, with 12 bases between. Here the CDR3 reads CASSQGTKVAEAFF. CDR3 in DNA: TGCGCCAGCAGCCAAGGGACTAAAGTTGCTGAAGCTTTCTTT.

The chain recombines TRBV5-1 with TRBJ2-5, with D possibly matching TRBD2 (5 bases). Trimming removed 4 bases at V and 3 bases at J, with 13 bases between. The length of the CDR3 is 14 residues. The germline CDR1 and CDR2 sequences are SGHRS and YFSETQ. The CDR3 protein is CASSPLPGKETQYF. The CDR3 DNA reads TGCGCCAGCAGCCCCCTCCCGGGGAAAGAGACCCAGTACTTC.

This clone was seen once. The gene calls are TRBV10-3 and TRBJ1-4, with TRBD1 matching over 7 bases. Germline CDR1 and CDR2: ENHRY and SYGVKD. The CDR3 runs to 15 residues. With V trimmed by 2 bases and J by 4 bases, 4 bases remained unmatched. The CDR3 sequence: CAISENQGGNEKLFF. Here the CDR3 DNA reads TGTGCCATCAGTGAGAACCAGGGGGGTAATGAAAAACTGTTTTTT.

The V and J genes are TRBV19 and TRBJ1-6, with a tentative D call TRBD1 (6 bases). The germline V gene encodes CDR1 LNHDA and CDR2 SQIVND (reference sequence). The V and J ends lost 1 base and 5 bases respectively, with 9 bases between them. The CDR3 extends over 15 amino acids. The CDR3: CASSIAGQNNSPLHF. Here the CDR3 DNA reads TGTGCCAGTAGTATAGCCGGACAGAATAATTCACCCCTCCACTTT.

This clone was seen more than once but under ten times. J is TRBJ2-1 and V is TRBV12-3 or TRBV12-4, with D perhaps TRBD2 (5 bases). The CDR3 runs to 13 residues. V was trimmed by 1 base and J by 9 bases, leaving 10 bases between them. As DNA, the CDR3 is TGTGCCAGCAGTTTAGTGCGCGGGTCTGAGCAGTTCTTC. It is translated as CASSLVRGSEQFF.

The genes are TRBV28 and TRBJ2-7; TRBD2 agrees at 14 bases. This CDR3 comprises 15 residues. Trimming removed 5 bases from V and 4 bases from J; junction bases left unmatched: 4. Germline lookup yields CDR1 MDHEN and CDR2 SYDVKM. CDR3 loop: CASSLRLAGGYEQYF. CDR3 nucleotides: TGTGCCAGCAGTCTGAGACTAGCGGGAGGGTACGAGCAGTACTTC.

This clone occurred a few times. The J gene is TRBJ2-1, the V gene TRBV28; 10 nucleotides agree with TRBD2. Germline CDR1 is MDHEN and CDR2 is SYDVKM. The CDR3 runs 15 residues. V lost 4 bases, J lost 9 bases, and 9 bases stayed unmatched. CDR3 amino acids: CASSSASGSSGEQFF. In DNA form, the CDR3 reads TGTGCCAGCAGTTCTGCTAGCGGGAGTAGTGGTGAGCAGTTCTTC.